The clone carrying this T cell receptor (beta chain) was observed a single time. This record belongs to a study of blood T cell repertoires in COVID-19. Study background: Sites in the United States, Italy and Spain provided acute and convalescent COVID-19 samples.

Clones were read by immunoSEQ multiplex PCR, and TCRdb kept only the in-frame ones, dropping some. The data show some 220,000 clones, over 75% seen once. Deletions cut 0 bases from V and 7 bases from J, with 16 bases between. The CDR3 is 16 residues long. From germline, CDR1 is MNHEY and CDR2 SVGAGI. The origin of this receptor is a human donor in a cohort sampled during active COVID-19. Sequencing was done on a sample of peripheral blood. The J gene is TRBJ2-4, the V gene TRBV6-5; a possible D gene is TRBD2 (5 bases). This CDR3 is CASSYSSTGRRNIQYF. The CDR3 DNA follows: TGTGCCAGCAGTTACTCGAGTACCGGGCGGAGGAACATTCAGTACTTC.